This record covers a single T cell receptor (beta chain). These data are taken from a study of blood T cell repertoires in COVID-19. The overall study: Both acute and convalescent COVID-19 samples were obtained from the United States, Italy and Spain. PBMCs, B-cell-depleted T cells, or T cells were the source of the cDNA or gDNA that made up the material.

The repertoire was sequenced with immunoSEQ multiplex PCR; TCRdb's copy has only in-frame clones and lacks some. The top ten hold about 19% of the sample, which has fewer than 200,000 clones, approximately 82% seen once. The CDR3 is 12 residues long. Germline V gene sequence: CDR1 KGHSH, CDR2 LQKENI. Trimming took off 4 bases at V and 5 bases at J, with 8 bases between the two ends. The chain couples TRBV18 to TRBJ2-5; D is possibly TRBD1 (6 bases). The sequence was obtained from an older woman who had recovered from COVID-19. The material sequenced was peripheral blood. The CDR3 is CASSQGEETQYF. As DNA, the CDR3 is TGTGCCAGCTCACAGGGGGAGGAGACCCAGTACTTC.